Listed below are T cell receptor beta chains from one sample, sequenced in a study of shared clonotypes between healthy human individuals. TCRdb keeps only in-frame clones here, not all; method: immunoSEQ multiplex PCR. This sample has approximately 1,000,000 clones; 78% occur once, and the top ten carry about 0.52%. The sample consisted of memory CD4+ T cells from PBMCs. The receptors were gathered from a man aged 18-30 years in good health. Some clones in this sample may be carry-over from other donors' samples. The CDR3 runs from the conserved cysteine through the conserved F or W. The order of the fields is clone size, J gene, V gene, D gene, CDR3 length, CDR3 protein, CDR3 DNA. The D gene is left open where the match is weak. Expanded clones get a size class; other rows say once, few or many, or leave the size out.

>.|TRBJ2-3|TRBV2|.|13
CASRTERSGTQYF
TGTGCCAGCAGAACCGAACGGTCGGGTACGCAGTATTTT
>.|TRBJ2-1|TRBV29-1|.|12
CSVGDYYNEQFF
TGCAGCGTGGGTGACTATTACAATGAGCAGTTCTTC
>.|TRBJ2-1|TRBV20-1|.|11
CSARAVYEQFF
TGCAGTGCTAGAGCGGTCTATGAGCAGTTCTTC
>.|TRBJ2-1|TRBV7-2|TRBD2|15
CASSLGLAGINEQFF
TGTGCCAGCAGCCTAGGGCTAGCGGGAATCAATGAGCAGTTCTTC
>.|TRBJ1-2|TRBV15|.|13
CATSRDLREGYTF
TGTGCCACCAGCAGAGACCTCCGGGAAGGCTACACCTTC
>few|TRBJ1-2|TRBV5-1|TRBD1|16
CASSDPGQGAGYGYTF
TGCGCCAGCAGCGACCCCGGACAGGGGGCTGGCTATGGCTACACCTTC
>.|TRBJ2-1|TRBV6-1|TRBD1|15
CASTTLTGGYNEQFF
TGTGCCAGCACCACTCTAACAGGGGGCTACAATGAGCAGTTCTTC
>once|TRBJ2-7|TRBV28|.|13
CASSYRQTNEQYF
TGTGCCAGCAGTTATCGACAGACAAACGAGCAGTACTTC
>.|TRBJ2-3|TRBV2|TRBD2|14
CASGLAGGGDTQYF
TGTGCCAGCGGGCTAGCGGGAGGGGGAGATACGCAGTATTTT
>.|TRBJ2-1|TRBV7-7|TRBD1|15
CASSLTGQGHNEQFF
TGTGCCAGCAGCTTAACAGGACAGGGCCACAATGAGCAGTTCTTC
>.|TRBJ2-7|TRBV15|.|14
CATSTRYVANEQYF
TGTGCCACCAGCACCCGGTACGTGGCCAACGAGCAGTACTTC
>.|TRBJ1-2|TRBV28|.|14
CASSLPQGSYGYTF
TGTGCCAGCAGTTTACCCCAGGGATCCTATGGCTACACCTTC
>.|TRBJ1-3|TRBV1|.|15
CTSSHQDYPGNTIYF
TGCACCAGCAGCCACCAAGATTATCCTGGAAACACCATATATTTT
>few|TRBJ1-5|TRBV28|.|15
CASNWGLLNNQPQHF
TGTGCCAGCAACTGGGGTCTCCTTAACAATCAGCCCCAGCATTTT